This TCR beta chain was obtained from a study of CDR3 diversity in severe acne. This clonotype has a single count. TCRdb redid the calling of the PCR reads with MiXCR, one entry per CDR3 protein. In the table there are about 85,000 distinct CDR3 sequences, over 45% of which are singletons. Germline V lookup: CDR1 SGHTA, CDR2 FQGNSA. The CDR3 contains 14 residues. V dropped 1 base and J dropped 8 bases, with 15 bases sitting between them. The chain combines TRBV7-2 with TRBJ2-7; D may be TRBD1 (5 bases). The sample consisted of blood. The source of this sequence is a male donor in good health, serving as a control. The CDR3 sequence is CASSLGTPGGKQYF. DNA for the CDR3: TGTGCCAGCAGCTTAGGGACACCGGGTGGGAAGCAGTACTTC.